A selection of T cell receptor beta chains follows, all from one sample in a study of post-analysis software for immune sequencing data. TCRdb reprocessed the PCR reads via MiXCR and lists one record per CDR3 protein. In the table there are 740,000 or so distinct CDR3 sequences, about 53% of which are singletons. Sequencing was carried out using blood. These receptor sequences come from a girl aged 5-17 years with multiple sclerosis. Both conserved end residues are trimmed from each CDR3.

V gene,J gene,CDR3 protein
TRBV7-2,TRBJ1-5,ASSLEGAGGNQPQH
TRBV7-2,TRBJ2-7,ASSPTTGNYEQY
TRBV13,TRBJ2-5,ASSRRGTGYSLQETQY
TRBV12-3/TRBV12-4,TRBJ1-2,ASSLGTGPPGYT
TRBV28,TRBJ2-3,ASSPPTEVDTQY
TRBV29-1,TRBJ2-5,STRQGGGLQETQY
TRBV9,TRBJ2-4,ASSEGMIAPRAKNIQY
TRBV12-3/TRBV12-4,TRBJ2-2,AVRRELGTGERF
TRBV6-5,TRBJ2-4,ASSYSRGVNIQY
TRBV19,TRBJ1-5,ASSIARQAGNQPQH
TRBV29-1,TRBJ2-1,NVVIHLTSYNEQF
TRBV6-7,TRBJ1-1,ASPVGVPF
TRBV20-1,TRBJ1-2,SARDLTGGSGGYT
TRBV7-9,TRBJ2-1,ASSFHPSNEQF
TRBV7-8,TRBJ2-1,ASSPRRGAYNEQF
TRBV11-2,TRBJ2-7,ASTLQGLAVYEQY
TRBV29-1,TRBJ2-1,SVPRGENEQF
TRBV29-1,TRBJ2-5,SVEGRLETQY